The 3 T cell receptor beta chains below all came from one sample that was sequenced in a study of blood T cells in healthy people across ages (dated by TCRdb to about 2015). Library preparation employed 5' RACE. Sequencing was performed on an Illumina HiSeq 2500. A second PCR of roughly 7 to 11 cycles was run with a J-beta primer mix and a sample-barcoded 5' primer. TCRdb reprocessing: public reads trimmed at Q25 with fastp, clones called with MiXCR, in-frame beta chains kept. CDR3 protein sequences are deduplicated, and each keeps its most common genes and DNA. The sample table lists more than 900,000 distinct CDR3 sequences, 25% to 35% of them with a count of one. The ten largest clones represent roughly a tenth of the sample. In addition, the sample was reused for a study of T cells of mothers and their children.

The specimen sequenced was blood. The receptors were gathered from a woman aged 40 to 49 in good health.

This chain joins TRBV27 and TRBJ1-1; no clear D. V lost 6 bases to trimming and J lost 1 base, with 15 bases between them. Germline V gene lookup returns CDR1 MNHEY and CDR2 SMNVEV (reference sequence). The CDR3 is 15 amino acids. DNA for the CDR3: TGTGCCAGCAGCCGGACCTTAGCGGCGAACACTGAAGCTTTCTTT. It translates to CASSRTLAANTEAFF.

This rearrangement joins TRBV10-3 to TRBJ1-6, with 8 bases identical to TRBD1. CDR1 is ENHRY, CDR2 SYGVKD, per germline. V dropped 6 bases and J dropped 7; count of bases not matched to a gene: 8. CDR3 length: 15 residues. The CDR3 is CAIRGGGQVNSPLHF. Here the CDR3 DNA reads TGTGCCATCAGGGGGGGGGGACAGGTGAATTCACCCCTCCACTTT.

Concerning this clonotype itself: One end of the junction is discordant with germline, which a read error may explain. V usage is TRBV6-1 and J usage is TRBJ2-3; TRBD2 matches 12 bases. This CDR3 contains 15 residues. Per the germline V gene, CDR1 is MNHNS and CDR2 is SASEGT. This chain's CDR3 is CAGSEASGGADTQYF. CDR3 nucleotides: TGTGCCGGCAGTGAGGCTAGCGGGGGGGCGGATACGCAGTATTTT.